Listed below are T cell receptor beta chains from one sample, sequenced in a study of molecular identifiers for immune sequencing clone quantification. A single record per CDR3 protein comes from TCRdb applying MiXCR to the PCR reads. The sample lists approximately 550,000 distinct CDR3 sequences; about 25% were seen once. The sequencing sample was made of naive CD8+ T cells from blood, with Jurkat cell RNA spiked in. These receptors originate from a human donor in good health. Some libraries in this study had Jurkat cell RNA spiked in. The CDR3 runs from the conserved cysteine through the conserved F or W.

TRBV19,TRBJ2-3,CASSTGPSEGTDTQYF
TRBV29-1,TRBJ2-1,CSALFGGYNEQFF
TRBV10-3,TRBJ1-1,CAIRTPRAEAFF
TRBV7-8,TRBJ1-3,CASSLWIGQISGNTIYF
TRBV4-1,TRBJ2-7,CASSQGPSGPYEQYF
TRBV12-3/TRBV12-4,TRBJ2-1,CVVAGGYYNEQFF
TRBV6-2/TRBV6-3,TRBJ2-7,CASAGQTGWREQYF
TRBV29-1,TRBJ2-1,CSGSPGAGIYNEQFF
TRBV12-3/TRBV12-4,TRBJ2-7,CASSYSRDRDSYEQYF
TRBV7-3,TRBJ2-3,CASSLTGTPTDTQYF
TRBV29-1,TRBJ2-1,CSLRRLESNEQFF
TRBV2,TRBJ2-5,CASGGDSETSGSWKETQYF
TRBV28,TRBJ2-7,CASSFLPDRLYEQYF
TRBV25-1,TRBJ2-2,CASSESDIWNTGELFF
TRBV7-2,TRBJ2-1,CASSLTRFNEQFF
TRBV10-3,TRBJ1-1,CAIRERENEAFF
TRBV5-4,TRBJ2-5,CASSVPGLAEETQYF
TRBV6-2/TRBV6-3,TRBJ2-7,CASSRHGGERHEQYF
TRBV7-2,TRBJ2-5,CASSLPRQSPGETQYF
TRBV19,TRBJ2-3,CASRIVAEVGPDLTSGTDTQYF
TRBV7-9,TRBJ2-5,CASSLVRKETQYF
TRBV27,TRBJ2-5,CASSLGGLGSGKETQYF
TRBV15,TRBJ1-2,CATSSTGPYGYTF
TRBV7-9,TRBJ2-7,CASSPVRGLALSYEQYF
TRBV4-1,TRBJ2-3,CASSQGVRGGDNTQYF
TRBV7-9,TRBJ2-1,CASSSQGEQFF
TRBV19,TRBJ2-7,CATTGDILDHEQYF
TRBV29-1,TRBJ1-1,CSVEARGVGRKNTEAFF
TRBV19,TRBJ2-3,CASSRGGGSDTQYF
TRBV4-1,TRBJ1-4,CASSQERGQGTNEKLFF
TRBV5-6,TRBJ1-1,CASSLVRRRDTEAFF
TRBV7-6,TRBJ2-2,CASSLTAGTGITGELFF
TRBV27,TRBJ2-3,CASSLIPGLAFRTDTQYF
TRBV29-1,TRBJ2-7,CSVEGEGERPYEQYF
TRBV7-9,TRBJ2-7,CASSGGGKPSYEQYF
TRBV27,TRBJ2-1,CASSLSISYEQFF
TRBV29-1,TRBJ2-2,CSVEESLAGGRGTGELFF
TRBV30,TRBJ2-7,CAWSVSVTYEQYF
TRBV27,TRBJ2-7,CASSLFPGGSYEQYF
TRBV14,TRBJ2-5,CASSQFYPPGTEETQYF
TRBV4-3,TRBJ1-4,CASSQDIQPRGEKLFF
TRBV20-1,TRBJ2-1,CSARDPERVYPYNEQFF
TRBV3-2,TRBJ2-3,CASSRQKGLAGAMMTDTQYF
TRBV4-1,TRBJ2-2,CASSQGDRVHTGELFF
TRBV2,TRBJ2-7,CASILSRTGKFYEQYF